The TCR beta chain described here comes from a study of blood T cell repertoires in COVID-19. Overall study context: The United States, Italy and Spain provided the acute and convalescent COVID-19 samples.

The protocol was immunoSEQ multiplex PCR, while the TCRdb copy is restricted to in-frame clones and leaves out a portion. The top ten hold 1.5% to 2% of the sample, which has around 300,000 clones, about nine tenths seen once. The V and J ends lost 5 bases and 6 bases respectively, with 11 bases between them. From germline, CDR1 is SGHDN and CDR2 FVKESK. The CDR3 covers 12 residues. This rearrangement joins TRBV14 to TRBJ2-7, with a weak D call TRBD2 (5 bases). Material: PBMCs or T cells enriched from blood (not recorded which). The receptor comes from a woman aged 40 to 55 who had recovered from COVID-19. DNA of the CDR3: TGTGCCAGCAGCGTACTAGTCACCGAGCAGTACTTC. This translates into CASSVLVTEQYF. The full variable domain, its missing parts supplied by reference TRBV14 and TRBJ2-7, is EAGVTQFPSHSVIEKGQTVTLRCDPISGHDNLYWYRRVMGKEIKFLLHFVKESKQDESGMPNNRFLAERTGGTYSTLKVQPAELEDSGVYFCASSVLVTEQYFGPGTRLTVT.